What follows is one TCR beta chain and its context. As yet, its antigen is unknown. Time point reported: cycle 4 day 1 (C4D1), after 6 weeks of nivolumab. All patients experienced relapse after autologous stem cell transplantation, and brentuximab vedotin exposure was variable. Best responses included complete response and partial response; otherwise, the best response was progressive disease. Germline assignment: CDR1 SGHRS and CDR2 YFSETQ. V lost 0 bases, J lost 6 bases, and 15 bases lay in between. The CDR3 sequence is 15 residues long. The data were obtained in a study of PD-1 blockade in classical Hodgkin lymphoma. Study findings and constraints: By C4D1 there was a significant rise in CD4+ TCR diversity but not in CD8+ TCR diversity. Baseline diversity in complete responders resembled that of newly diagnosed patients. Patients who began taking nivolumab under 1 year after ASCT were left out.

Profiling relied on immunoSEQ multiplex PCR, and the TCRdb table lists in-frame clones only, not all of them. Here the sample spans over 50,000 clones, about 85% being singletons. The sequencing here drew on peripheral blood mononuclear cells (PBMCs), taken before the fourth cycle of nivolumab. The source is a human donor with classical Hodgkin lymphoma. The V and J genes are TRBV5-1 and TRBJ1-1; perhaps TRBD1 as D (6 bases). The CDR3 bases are TGCGCCAGCAGCTTGGCAGGGGCTAAGTGGGCTGAAGCTTTCTTT. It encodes CASSLAGAKWAEAFF.